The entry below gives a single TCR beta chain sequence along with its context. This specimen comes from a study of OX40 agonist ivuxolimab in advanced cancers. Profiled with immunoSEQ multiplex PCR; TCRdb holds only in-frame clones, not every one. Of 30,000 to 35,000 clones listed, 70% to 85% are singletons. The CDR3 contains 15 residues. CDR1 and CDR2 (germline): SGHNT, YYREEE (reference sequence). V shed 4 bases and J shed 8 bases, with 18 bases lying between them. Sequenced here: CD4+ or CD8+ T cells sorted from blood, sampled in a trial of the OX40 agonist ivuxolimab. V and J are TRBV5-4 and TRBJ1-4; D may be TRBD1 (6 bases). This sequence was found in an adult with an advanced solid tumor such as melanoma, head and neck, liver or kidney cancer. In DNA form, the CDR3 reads TGTGCCAGCAGCCGTAGGACGGGGGCGGAAGAAAAACTGTTTTTT. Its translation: CASSRRTGAEEKLFF.